Presented here are 3 T cell receptor beta chains from one specimen sequenced in a study of cytomegalovirus exposure and HLA in healthy donors. This PCR relied on a set of 60 Vbeta primers and 13 Jbeta primers. Here immunoSEQ multiplex PCR was the method, and the copy in TCRdb shows in-frame clones only, minus some. The table records about 64,000 clones, 85% of them present only once. Sequencing was carried out using PBMCs. Receptor source: a female donor in good health and CMV-seronegative.

This clone was counted a few times. The chain employs TRBV11-2 and TRBJ2-5; 7 bases line up with TRBD1. The J call is doubtful: the DNA matches TRBJ2-7 better. Looked up from germline, CDR1 is SGHAT and CDR2 is FQNNGV. The CDR3 has 17 amino acids. The CDR3 here is CASSDLGGPGRQYEQYF. For the CDR3, the DNA is TGTGCCAGCAGCGATTTAGGGGGCCCGGGACGGCAATACGAGCAGTACTTC.

The chain couples TRBV5-1 to TRBJ2-7, with D perhaps TRBD1 (6 bases). The CDR3 is 15 amino acids. The V end was cut by 4 bases, the J end by 7 bases, with 21 bases between. CDR1 and CDR2 from the germline V gene are SGHRS and YFSETQ. The CDR3 loop reads CASSGLTGAFGEQYF. For the CDR3, the DNA is TGCGCCAGCAGCGGATTGACAGGCGCATTTGGTGAGCAGTACTTC.

In this sample, this clone turned up once. The rearrangement links TRBV4-3 to TRBJ2-7; D ambiguous. Trimming stripped 0 bases from V and 2 bases from J, with 11 bases between. In germline, CDR1 is LGHNA, CDR2 YSLEER. The CDR3 consists of 15 residues. The CDR3 DNA sequence: TGCGCCAGCAGCCAAGATATCCCGAGGACCTACGAGCAGTACTTC. This translates into CASSQDIPRTYEQYF.